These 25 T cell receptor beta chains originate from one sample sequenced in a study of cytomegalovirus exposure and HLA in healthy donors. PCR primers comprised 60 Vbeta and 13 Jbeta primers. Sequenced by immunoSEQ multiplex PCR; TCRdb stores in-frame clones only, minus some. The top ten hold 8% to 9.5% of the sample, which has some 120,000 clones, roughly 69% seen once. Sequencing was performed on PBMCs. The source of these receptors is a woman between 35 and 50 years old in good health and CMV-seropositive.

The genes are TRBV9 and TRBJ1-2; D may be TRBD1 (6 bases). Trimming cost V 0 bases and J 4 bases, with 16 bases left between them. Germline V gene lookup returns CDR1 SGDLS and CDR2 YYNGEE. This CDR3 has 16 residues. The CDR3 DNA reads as TGTGCCAGCAGCGTAGAAGGCCAGGGGAGACGCTATGGCTACACCTTC. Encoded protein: CASSVEGQGRRYGYTF.

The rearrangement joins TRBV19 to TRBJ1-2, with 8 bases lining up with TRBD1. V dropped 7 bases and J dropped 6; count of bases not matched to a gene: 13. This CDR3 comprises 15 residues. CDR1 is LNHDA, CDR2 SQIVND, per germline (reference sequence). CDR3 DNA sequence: TGTGCCAGTACCCAAAACAGGGGGAATAGGAATGGCTACACCTTC. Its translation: CASTQNRGNRNGYTF.

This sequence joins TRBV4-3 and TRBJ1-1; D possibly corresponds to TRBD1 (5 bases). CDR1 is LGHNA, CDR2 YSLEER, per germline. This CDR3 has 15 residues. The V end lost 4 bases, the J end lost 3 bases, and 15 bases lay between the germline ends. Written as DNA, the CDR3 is TGCGCCAGCAGCCCAAACCTACACAGGTACACTGAAGCTTTCTTT. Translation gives CASSPNLHRYTEAFF.

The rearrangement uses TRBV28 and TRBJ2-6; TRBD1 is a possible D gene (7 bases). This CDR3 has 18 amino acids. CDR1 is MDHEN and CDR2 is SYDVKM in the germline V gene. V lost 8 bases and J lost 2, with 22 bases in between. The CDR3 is CASRPRVGRGAGANVLTF. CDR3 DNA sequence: TGTGCCAGCCGTCCCAGGGTGGGCAGGGGGGCTGGGGCCAACGTCCTGACTTTC.

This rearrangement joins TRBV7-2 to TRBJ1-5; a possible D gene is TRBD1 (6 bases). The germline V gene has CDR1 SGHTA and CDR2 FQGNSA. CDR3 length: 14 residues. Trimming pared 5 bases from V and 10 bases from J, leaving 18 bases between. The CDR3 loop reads CASSLPGGVSPQHF. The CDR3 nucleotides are TGTGCCAGCAGCCTGCCGGGGGGCGTATCCCCCCAGCATTTT.

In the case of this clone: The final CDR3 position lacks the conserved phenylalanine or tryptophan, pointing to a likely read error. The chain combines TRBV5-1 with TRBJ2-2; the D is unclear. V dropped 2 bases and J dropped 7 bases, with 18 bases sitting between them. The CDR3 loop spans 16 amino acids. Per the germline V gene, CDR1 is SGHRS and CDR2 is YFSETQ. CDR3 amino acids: CASSFTVGHRVGELFC. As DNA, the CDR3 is TGCGCCAGCAGCTTTACAGTAGGTCATCGGGTCGGGGAGCTGTTTTGT.

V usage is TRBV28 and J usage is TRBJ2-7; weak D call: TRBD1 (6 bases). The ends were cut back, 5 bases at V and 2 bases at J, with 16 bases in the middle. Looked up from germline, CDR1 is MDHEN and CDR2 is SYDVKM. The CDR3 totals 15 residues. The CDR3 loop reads CASSIRTGPTYEQYF. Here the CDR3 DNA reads TGTGCCAGCAGTATAAGAACAGGGCCCACCTACGAGCAGTACTTC.

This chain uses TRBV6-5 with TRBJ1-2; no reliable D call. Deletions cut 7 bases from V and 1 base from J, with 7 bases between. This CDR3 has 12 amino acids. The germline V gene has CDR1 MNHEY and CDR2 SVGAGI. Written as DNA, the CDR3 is TGTGCCAGCAAGACTGATAACTATGGCTACACCTTC. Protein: CASKTDNYGYTF.

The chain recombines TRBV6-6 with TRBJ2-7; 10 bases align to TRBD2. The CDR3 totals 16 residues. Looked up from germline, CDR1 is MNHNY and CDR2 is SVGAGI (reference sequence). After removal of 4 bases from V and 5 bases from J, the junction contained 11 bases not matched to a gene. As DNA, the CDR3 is TGTGCCAGCAGTTCCCATTCTAGCGGGAGTGGCCACGAGCAGTACTTC. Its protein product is CASSSHSSGSGHEQYF.

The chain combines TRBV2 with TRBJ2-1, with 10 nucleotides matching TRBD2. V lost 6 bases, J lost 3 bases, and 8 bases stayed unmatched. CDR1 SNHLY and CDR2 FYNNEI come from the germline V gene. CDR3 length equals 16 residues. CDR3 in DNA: TGTGCCAGCAGCCCCCTAGCGGGAGATATCTACAATGAGCAGTTCTTC. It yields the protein CASSPLAGDIYNEQFF.

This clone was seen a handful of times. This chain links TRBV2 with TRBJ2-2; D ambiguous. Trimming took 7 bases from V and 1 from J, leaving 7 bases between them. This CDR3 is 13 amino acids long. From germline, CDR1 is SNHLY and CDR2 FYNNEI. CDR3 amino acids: CASNNRNTGELFF. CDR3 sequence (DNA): TGTGCCAGCAATAACAGGAACACCGGGGAGCTGTTTTTT.

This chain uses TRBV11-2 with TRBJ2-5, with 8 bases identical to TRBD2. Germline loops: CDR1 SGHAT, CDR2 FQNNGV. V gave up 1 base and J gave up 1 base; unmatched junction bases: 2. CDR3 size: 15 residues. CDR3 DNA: TGTGCCAGCAGCTTAGTAGCGGGGATCCAAGAGACCCAGTACTTC. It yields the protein CASSLVAGIQETQYF.

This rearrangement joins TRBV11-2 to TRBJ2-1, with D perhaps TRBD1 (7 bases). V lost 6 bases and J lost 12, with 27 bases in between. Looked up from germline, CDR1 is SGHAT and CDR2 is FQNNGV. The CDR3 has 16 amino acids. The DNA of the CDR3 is TGTGCCAGCAGGAGCAACGGGGGACAGACTGTTCTAAGGCAGTTCTTC. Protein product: CASRSNGGQTVLRQFF.

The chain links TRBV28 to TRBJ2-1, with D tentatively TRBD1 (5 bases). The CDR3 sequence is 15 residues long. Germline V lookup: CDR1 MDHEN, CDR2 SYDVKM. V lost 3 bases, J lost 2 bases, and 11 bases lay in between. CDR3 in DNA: TGTGCCAGCAGTTTCCTGCAGGGCCCCTACAATGAGCAGTTCTTC. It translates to CASSFLQGPYNEQFF.

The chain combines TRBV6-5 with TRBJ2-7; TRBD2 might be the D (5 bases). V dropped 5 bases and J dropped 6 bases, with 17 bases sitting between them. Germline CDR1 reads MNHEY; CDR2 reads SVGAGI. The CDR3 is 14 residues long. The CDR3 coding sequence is TGTGCCAGCAGTCGTAGCGTTCGGGTTAGCGAGCAGTACTTC. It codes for CASSRSVRVSEQYF.

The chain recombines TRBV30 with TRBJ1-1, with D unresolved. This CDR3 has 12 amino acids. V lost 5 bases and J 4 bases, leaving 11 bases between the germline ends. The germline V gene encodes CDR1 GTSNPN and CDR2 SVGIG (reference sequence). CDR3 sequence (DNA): TGTGCCTGGGGGCCCTTGAGCACTGAAGCTTTCTTT. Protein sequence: CAWGPLSTEAFF. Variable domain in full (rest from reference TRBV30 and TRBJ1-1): SQTIHQWPATLVQPVGSPLSLECTVEGTSNPNLYWYRQAAGRGLQLLFYSVGIGQISSEVPQNLSASRPQDRQFILSSKKLLLSDSGFYLCAWGPLSTEAFFGQGTRLTVV.

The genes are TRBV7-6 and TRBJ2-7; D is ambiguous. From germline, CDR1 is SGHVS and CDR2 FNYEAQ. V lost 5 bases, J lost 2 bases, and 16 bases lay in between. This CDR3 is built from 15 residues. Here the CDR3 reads CASSKSLDPTYEQYF. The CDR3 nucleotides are TGTGCCAGCAGCAAGAGCCTAGACCCGACCTACGAGCAGTACTTC.

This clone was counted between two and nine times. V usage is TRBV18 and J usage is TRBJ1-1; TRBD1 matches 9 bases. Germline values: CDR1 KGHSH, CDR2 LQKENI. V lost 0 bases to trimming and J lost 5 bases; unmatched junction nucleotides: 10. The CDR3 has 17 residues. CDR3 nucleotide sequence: TGTGCCAGCTCACCACCGATGACAGGGGGAGTGAGGACTGAAGCTTTCTTT. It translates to CASSPPMTGGVRTEAFF.

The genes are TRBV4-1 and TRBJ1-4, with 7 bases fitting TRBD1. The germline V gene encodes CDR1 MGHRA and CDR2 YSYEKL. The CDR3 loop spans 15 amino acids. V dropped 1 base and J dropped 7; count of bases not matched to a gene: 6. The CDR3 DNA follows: TGCGCCAGCAGCCAAGGACAGGGAGCCCGTGAAAAACTGTTTTTT. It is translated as CASSQGQGAREKLFF.

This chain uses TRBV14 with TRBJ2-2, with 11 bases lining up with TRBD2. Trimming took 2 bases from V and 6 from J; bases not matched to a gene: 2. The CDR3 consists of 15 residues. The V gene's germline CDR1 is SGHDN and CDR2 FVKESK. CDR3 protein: CASSQQLAGAGELFF. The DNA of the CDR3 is TGTGCCAGCAGCCAACAACTAGCGGGAGCCGGGGAGCTGTTTTTT.

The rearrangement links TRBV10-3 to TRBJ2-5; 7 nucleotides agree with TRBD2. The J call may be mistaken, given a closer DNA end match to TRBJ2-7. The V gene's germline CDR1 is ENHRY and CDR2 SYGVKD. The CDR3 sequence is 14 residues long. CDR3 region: CAISAGGSSYEQYF. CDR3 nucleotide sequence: TGTGCCATCAGTGCCGGCGGGAGCTCCTACGAGCAGTACTTC.

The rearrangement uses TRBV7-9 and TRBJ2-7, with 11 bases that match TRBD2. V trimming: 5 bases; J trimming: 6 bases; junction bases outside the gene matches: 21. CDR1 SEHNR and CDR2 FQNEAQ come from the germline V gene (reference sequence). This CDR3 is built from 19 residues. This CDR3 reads CASSPHMIAGGPFGSEQYF. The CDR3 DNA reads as TGTGCCAGCAGCCCTCACATGATAGCGGGAGGGCCTTTTGGGAGCGAGCAGTACTTC.

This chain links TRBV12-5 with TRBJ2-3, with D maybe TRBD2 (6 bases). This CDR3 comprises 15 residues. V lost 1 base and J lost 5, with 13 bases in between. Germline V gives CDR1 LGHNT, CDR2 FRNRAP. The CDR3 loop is CASGLDPMRGDTQYF. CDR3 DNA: TGTGCTAGTGGTTTGGACCCGATGCGGGGAGATACGCAGTATTTT.

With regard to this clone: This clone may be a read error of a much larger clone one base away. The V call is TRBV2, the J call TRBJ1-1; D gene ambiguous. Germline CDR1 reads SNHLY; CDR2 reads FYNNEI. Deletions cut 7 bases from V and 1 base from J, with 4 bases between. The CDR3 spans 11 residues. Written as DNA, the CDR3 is TGTGCCAGCACAGGGAACACTGAAGCTTTCTTT. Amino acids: CASTGNTEAFF.

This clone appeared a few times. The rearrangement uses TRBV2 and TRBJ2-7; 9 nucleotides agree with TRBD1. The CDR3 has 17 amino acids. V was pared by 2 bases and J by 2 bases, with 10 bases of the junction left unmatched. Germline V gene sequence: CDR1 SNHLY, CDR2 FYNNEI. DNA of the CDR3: TGTGCCAGCAGTGAAAGACCCGGGACAGGGCTACCCTACGAGCAGTACTTC. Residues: CASSERPGTGLPYEQYF. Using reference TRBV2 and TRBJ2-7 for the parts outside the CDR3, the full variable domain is EPEVTQTPSHQVTQMGQEVILRCVPISNHLYFYWYRQILGQKVEFLVSFYNNEISEKSEIFDDQFSVERPDGSNFTLKIRSTKLEDSAMYFCASSERPGTGLPYEQYFGPGTRLTVT.